A single sample gave rise to the 22 T cell receptor beta chains below, sequenced in a study of cytomegalovirus exposure and HLA in healthy donors. With 60 Vbeta and 13 Jbeta primers, the PCR was carried out. Libraries were prepared by immunoSEQ multiplex PCR; TCRdb keeps only in-frame clonotypes and omits some of them. The table records 170,000 or so clones, about four fifths of them present only once. The sample taken for sequencing was PBMCs. The receptors stem from a man aged 30 to 39 in good health and CMV-seropositive.

The V call is TRBV18, the J call TRBJ1-1, with D hard to call. Germline CDR1 reads KGHSH; CDR2 reads LQKENI. Trimming stripped 2 bases from V and 5 bases from J, with 27 bases between. The CDR3 totals 19 residues. The CDR3 is CASSPNHNPSGQAGTEAFF. CDR3 bases: TGTGCCAGCTCACCAAATCATAACCCCAGCGGCCAGGCGGGGACTGAAGCTTTCTTT.

This chain links TRBV9 with TRBJ2-1; D is ambiguous. CDR3 length: 14 residues. Per germline, CDR1 SGDLS and CDR2 YYNGEE. Trimming cost V 2 bases and J 3 bases, with 9 bases left between them. The CDR3 here is CASSVAPGYNEQFF. The CDR3 nucleotides are TGTGCCAGCAGCGTCGCCCCGGGCTACAATGAGCAGTTCTTC.

The chain uses TRBV6-1 and TRBJ2-7; 10 nucleotides line up with TRBD1. This CDR3 is 16 amino acids long. CDR1 MNHNS and CDR2 SASEGT come from the germline V gene. V trimming: 2 bases; J trimming: 3 bases; junction bases outside the gene matches: 7. This CDR3 is CASSEFGTGVGYEQYF. In nucleotides, the CDR3 is TGTGCCAGCAGTGAATTTGGGACAGGGGTAGGCTACGAGCAGTACTTC.

The genes are TRBV5-1 and TRBJ2-7; 10 nucleotides align to TRBD1. V lost 3 bases and J lost 5; bases outside the gene matches: 11. This CDR3 comprises 16 residues. Per the germline V gene, CDR1 is SGHRS and CDR2 is YFSETQ. The CDR3 is CASSSLTGGEGDEQYF. CDR3 in DNA: TGCGCCAGCAGCTCCTTGACAGGGGGCGAGGGTGACGAGCAGTACTTC.

The chain links TRBV4-1 to TRBJ2-3; TRBD2 matches at 7 bases. CDR1 MGHRA and CDR2 YSYEKL come from the germline V gene. The CDR3 runs 17 residues. V dropped 1 base and J dropped 2; count of bases not matched to a gene: 9. The CDR3 region is CASSQAALARYTDTQYF. The CDR3 DNA is TGCGCCAGCAGCCAAGCAGCACTAGCGAGGTACACAGATACGCAGTATTTT.

V gene TRBV28 combines with J gene TRBJ1-1; D gene ambiguous. The CDR3 covers 12 residues. Germline V gene sequence: CDR1 MDHEN, CDR2 SYDVKM. V was trimmed by 7 bases and J by 8 bases, leaving 14 bases between them. CDR3: CASTLPQREAFF. The CDR3 nucleotides read TGTGCCAGCACCCTGCCCCAGCGAGAAGCTTTCTTT.

J is TRBJ2-2 and V is TRBV27; 8 bases align to TRBD1. The V and J ends lost 2 bases and 4 bases, in that order; junction bases with no gene match: 6. This CDR3 has 16 residues. Germline V lookup: CDR1 MNHEY, CDR2 SMNVEV (reference sequence). DNA of the CDR3: TGTGCCAGCAGTTTAGCCCCCCAGGGGGCCACCGGGGAGCTGTTTTTT. It yields the protein CASSLAPQGATGELFF.

The chain carries TRBV6-8 and TRBJ1-6, with no clear D. This CDR3 is 12 amino acids long. Germline V gene lookup returns CDR1 MNHGY and CDR2 SAAAGT. V shed 2 bases and J shed 7 bases, with 3 bases lying between them. The CDR3 sequence: CASSYENSPLHF. In nucleotides, the CDR3 is TGTGCCAGCAGTTACGAGAATTCACCCCTCCACTTT.

The chain combines TRBV15 with TRBJ1-1; D remains unclear. CDR1 and CDR2 from the germline V gene are LNHNV and YYDKDF (reference sequence). The CDR3 has 15 residues. The V and J ends lost 1 base and 3 bases respectively, with 12 bases between them. CDR3 sequence: CATSRADRVHTEAFF. The CDR3, as DNA: TGTGCCACCAGCAGAGCAGACCGGGTTCACACTGAAGCTTTCTTT.

The rearrangement links TRBV7-6 to TRBJ2-7; the D gene is possibly TRBD1 (5 bases). CDR3 length: 14 amino acids. Per germline, CDR1 SGHVS and CDR2 FNYEAQ. V lost 1 base, J lost 1 base, and 8 bases lay in between. CDR3 nucleotides: TGTGCCAGCAGCTTAGTTTCAGGGTCCTACGAGCAGTACTTC. It codes for CASSLVSGSYEQYF.

This clone was seen only a few times. V usage is TRBV30 and J usage is TRBJ2-7; 9 nucleotides align to TRBD2. Germline V gene data show CDR1 as GTSNPN and CDR2 as SVGIG (reference sequence). The CDR3 is 14 residues long. V was pared by 1 base and J by 9 bases, with 10 bases of the junction left unmatched. CDR3 region: CAWSASGRRSSQYF. The DNA of the CDR3 is TGTGCCTGGAGTGCCAGCGGGAGGAGATCGTCGCAGTACTTC.

This clone was seen a handful of times. The gene calls are TRBV5-1 and TRBJ1-1, with 8 positions matching TRBD1. The CDR3 sequence is 15 residues long. Germline loops: CDR1 SGHRS, CDR2 YFSETQ. V was clipped by 0 bases and J by 5 bases; unmatched bases: 6. The CDR3 DNA reads as TGCGCCAGCAGCTTGGCGAACAGGGGGAGGACTGAAGCTTTCTTT. Its translation is CASSLANRGRTEAFF.

This clone was seen just once. The chain combines TRBV6-6 with TRBJ2-1; TRBD1 matches at 12 bases. Trimming at V came to 3 bases and at J to 6 bases, leaving 6 bases not matched to a gene. Looked up from germline, CDR1 is MNHNY and CDR2 is SVGAGI (reference sequence). CDR3 length: 16 amino acids. CDR3 nucleotides: TGTGCCAGCAGTTATTCACGGGACAGGGGGCTCAATGAGCAGTTCTTC. As protein: CASSYSRDRGLNEQFF.

This chain links TRBV5-1 with TRBJ2-1, with 11 bases matching TRBD2. V trimming: 4 bases; J trimming: 6 bases; junction bases outside the gene matches: 9. Per germline, CDR1 SGHRS and CDR2 YFSETQ. The length of the CDR3 is 16 residues. DNA for the CDR3: TGCGCCAGCAGCAAGAGGAGTAGCGGGAGGGCCAATGAGCAGTTCTTC. As protein: CASSKRSSGRANEQFF.

V and J are TRBV4-1 and TRBJ1-1; weak D call: TRBD1 (6 bases). The germline CDR1 and CDR2 sequences are MGHRA and YSYEKL. CDR3 length equals 12 residues. V lost 7 bases to trimming and J lost 8 bases, with 14 bases between them. In nucleotides, the CDR3 is TGCGCCAGCAATCGGGGGGCGGGCGAAGCTTTCTTT. The encoded protein is CASNRGAGEAFF.

Comment on this clone: A read error may produce the germline difference seen at one junction end. The chain combines TRBV7-9 with TRBJ1-6; D uncertain. Germline CDR1 reads SEHNR; CDR2 reads FQNEAQ (reference sequence). The CDR3 consists of 16 residues. CDR3 sequence (DNA): TGTTCCAGCAGCTCCCCCTCGGGGTATCGGAATTCACCCCTCCACTTT. Protein product: CSSSSPSGYRNSPLHF.

CDR3 amino acids: CASSLGGGGYYEQYF. As DNA, the CDR3 is TGCGCCAGCAGCTTGGGCGGCGGAGGCTACTACGAGCAGTACTTC. The V and J genes are TRBV5-1 and TRBJ2-7, with D possibly being TRBD2 (5 bases). The germline V gene has CDR1 SGHRS and CDR2 YFSETQ. Trimming shortened V by 0 bases and J by 3 bases, and 13 bases separated the two germline ends. The CDR3 runs 15 residues. Full variable domain (rest looked up from reference TRBV5-1 and TRBJ2-7): KAGVTQTPRYLIKTRGQQVTLSCSPISGHRSVSWYQQTPGQGLQFLFEYFSETQRNKGNFPGRFSGRQFSNSRSEMNVSTLELGDSALYLCASSLGGGGYYEQYFGPGTRLTVT.

This clone was detected only once. The chain joins TRBV11-2 to TRBJ1-3; D call uncertain. The CDR3 has 15 residues. Germline loops: CDR1 SGHAT, CDR2 FQNNGV. V was pared by 5 bases and J by 3 bases, with 14 bases between. CDR3 amino acids: CASSRGRTVGNTIYF. CDR3 coding DNA: TGTGCCAGCAGCCGTGGGAGGACCGTTGGAAACACCATATATTTT.

The chain is built from TRBV15 and TRBJ2-7; 9 positions match TRBD2. V gave up 4 bases and J gave up 3 bases; unmatched junction bases: 1. Germline V gene data show CDR1 as LNHNV and CDR2 as YYDKDF (reference sequence). The CDR3 covers 13 residues. This chain's CDR3 is CATSISGGYEQYF. CDR3 bases: TGTGCCACCAGCATTAGCGGGGGCTACGAGCAGTACTTC.

The V call is TRBV4-1, the J call TRBJ2-1; maybe TRBD1 (6 bases). The CDR3 spans 13 residues. Trimming stripped 2 bases from V and 6 bases from J, with 8 bases between. Germline CDR1 and CDR2: MGHRA and YSYEKL. In DNA, the CDR3 is TGCGCCAGCAGCCAATTACAGGGCAATGAGCAGTTCTTC. It is translated as CASSQLQGNEQFF.

V usage is TRBV5-1 and J usage is TRBJ2-5; the D is unclear. The CDR3 totals 11 residues. V lost 6 bases and J 5 bases, leaving 8 bases between the germline ends. The germline V gene has CDR1 SGHRS and CDR2 YFSETQ. CDR3 bases: TGCGCCAGCACCGATAGCGAGACCCAGTACTTC. This gives the protein CASTDSETQYF.

The chain combines TRBV9 with TRBJ2-5; TRBD1 matches at 7 bases. CDR1 and CDR2 (germline): SGDLS, YYNGEE. The CDR3 is 13 amino acids. Trimming at V came to 4 bases and at J to 5 bases, leaving 5 bases not matched to a gene. DNA of the CDR3: TGTGCCAGCAGCAGGACAGGCGGGGAGACCCAGTACTTC. It yields the protein CASSRTGGETQYF.